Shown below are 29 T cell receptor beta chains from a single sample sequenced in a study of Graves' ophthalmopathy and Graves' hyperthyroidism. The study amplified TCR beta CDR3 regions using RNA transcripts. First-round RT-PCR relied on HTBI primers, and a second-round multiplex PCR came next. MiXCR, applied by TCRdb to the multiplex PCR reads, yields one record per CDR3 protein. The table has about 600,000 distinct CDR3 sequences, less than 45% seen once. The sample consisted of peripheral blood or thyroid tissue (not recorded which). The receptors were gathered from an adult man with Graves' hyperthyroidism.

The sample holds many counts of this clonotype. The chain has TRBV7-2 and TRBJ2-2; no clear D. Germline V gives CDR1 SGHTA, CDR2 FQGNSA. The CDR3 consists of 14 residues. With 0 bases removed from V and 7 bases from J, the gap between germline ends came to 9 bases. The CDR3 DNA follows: TGTGCCAGCAGCTTAGCAAGGTTGAGCGGGGAGCTGTTTTTT. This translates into CASSLARLSGELFF. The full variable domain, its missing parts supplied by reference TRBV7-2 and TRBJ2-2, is GAGVSQSPSNKVTEKGKDVELRCDPISGHTALYWYRQSLGQGLEFLIYFQGNSAPDKSGLPSDRFSAERTGGSVSTLTIQRTQQEDSAVYLCASSLARLSGELFFGEGSRLTVL.

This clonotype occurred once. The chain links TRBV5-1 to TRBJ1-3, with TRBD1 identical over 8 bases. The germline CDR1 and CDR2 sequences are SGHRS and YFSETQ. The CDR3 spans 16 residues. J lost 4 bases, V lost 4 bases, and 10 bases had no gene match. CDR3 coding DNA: TGCGCCAGCAGCCCTCAACAGGGGGACGAAGGAAACACCATATATTTT. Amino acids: CASSPQQGDEGNTIYF.

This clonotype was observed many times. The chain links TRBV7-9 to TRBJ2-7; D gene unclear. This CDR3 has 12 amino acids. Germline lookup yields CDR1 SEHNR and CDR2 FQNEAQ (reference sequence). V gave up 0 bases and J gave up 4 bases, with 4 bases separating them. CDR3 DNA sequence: TGTGCCAGCAGCTTAGCATTATACGAGCAGTACTTC. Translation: CASSLALYEQYF.

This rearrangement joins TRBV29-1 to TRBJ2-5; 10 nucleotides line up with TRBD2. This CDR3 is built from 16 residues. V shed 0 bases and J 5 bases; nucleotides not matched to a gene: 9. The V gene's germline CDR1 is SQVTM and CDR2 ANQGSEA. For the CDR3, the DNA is TGCAGCGTTGAAGAACCTAGCGGGAGTGGTCAGGAGACCCAGTACTTC. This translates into CSVEEPSGSGQETQYF.

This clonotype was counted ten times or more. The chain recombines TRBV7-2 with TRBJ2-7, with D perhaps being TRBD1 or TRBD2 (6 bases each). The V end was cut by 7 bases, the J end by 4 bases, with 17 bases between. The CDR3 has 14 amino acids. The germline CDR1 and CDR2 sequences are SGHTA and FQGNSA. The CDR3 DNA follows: TGTGCCAGCACAAGGGCGGGACAAGTTTACGAGCAGTACTTC. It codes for CASTRAGQVYEQYF.

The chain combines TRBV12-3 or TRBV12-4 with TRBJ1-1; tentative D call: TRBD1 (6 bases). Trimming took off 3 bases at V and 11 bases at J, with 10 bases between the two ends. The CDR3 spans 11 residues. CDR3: CASSFGTQAFF. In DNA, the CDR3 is TGTGCCAGCAGTTTCGGGACACAGGCTTTCTTT.

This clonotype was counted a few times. CDR3 in DNA: TGTGCCAGCAGAGAACTGGAGGACCATGGCTACACCTTC. As protein: CASRELEDHGYTF. V is TRBV2 and J is TRBJ1-2, with D uncertain. Trimming took off 6 bases at V and 6 bases at J, with 14 bases between the two ends. The CDR3 spans 13 residues. CDR1 SNHLY and CDR2 FYNNEI come from the germline V gene.

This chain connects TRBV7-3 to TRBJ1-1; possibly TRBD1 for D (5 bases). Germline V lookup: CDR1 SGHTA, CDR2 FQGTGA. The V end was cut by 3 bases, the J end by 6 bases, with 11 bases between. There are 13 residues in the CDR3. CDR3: CASSLAPRAEAFF. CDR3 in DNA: TGTGCCAGCAGCTTGGCCCCCAGGGCTGAAGCTTTCTTT.

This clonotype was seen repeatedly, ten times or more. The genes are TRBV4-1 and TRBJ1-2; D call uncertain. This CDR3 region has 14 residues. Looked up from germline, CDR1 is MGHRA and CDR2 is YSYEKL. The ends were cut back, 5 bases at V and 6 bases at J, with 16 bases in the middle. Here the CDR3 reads CASSSGPDLDGYTF. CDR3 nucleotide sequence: TGCGCCAGCAGCTCCGGACCGGACCTGGATGGCTACACCTTC.

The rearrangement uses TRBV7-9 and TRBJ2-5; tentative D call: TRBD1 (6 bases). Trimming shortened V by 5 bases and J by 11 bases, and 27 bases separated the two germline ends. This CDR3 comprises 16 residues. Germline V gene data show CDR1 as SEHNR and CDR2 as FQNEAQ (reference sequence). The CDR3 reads CASSPVRDISTDTQYF. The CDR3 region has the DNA TGTGCCAGCAGCCCCGTTAGGGACATTAGCACAGATACGCAGTACTTC.

The CDR3 sequence: CASSRQGARLYF. As DNA, the CDR3 is TGTGCCAGCAGCCGACAGGGGGCCAGGCTGTACTTC. This chain connects TRBV6-5 to TRBJ2-5, with 10 positions matching TRBD1. Germline V gives CDR1 MNHEY, CDR2 SVGAGI. Trimming cost V 6 bases and J 13 bases; bases outside gene matches: 8. The CDR3 sequence is 12 residues long.

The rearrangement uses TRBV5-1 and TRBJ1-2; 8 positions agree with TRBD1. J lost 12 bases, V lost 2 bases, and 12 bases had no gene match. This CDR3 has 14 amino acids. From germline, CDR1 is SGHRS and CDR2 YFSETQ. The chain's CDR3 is CASSFSSGGSGNTF. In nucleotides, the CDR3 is TGCGCCAGCAGCTTTTCCTCAGGGGGCTCTGGAAACACCTTC.

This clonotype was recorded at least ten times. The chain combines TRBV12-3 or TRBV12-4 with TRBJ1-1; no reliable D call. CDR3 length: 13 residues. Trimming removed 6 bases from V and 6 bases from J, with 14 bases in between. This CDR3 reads CASRTGGFAEAFF. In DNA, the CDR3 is TGTGCCAGCAGGACGGGAGGTTTTGCTGAAGCTTTCTTT.

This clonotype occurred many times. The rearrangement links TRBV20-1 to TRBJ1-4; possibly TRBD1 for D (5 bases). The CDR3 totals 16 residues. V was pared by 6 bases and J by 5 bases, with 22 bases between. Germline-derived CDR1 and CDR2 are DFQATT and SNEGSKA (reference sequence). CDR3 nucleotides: TGCAGTGCCCCCGGGACCTACATTGCCGCGAATGAAAAACTGTTTTTT. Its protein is CSAPGTYIAANEKLFF.

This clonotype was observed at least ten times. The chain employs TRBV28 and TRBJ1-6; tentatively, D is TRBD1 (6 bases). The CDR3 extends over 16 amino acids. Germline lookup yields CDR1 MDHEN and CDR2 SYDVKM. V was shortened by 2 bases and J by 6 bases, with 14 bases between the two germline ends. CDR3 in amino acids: CASSLGFRGSNSPLHF. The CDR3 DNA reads TGTGCCAGCAGTTTAGGATTCAGGGGCTCTAATTCACCCCTCCACTTT.

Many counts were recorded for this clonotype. DNA for the CDR3: TGCAGTGCTAGATCTGGACAAGTCCAAGAGACCCAGTACTTC. It specifies CSARSGQVQETQYF. V usage is TRBV20-1 and J usage is TRBJ2-5; maybe TRBD1 (5 bases). This CDR3 is 14 amino acids long. Between the trimmed V and J ends, which lost 2 bases and 1 base, there was a span of 11 bases. CDR1 is DFQATT, CDR2 SNEGSKA, per germline (reference sequence).

The CDR3 reads CASSQVGDRVNYGYTF. CDR3 coding DNA: TGTGCCAGCAGCCAAGTGGGGGACAGGGTTAACTATGGCTACACCTTC. J is TRBJ1-2 and V is TRBV9, with 9 bases that match TRBD1. Unmatched junction bases numbered 8, after V lost 4 bases and J lost 1 base. There are 16 residues in the CDR3. The germline V gene has CDR1 SGDLS and CDR2 YYNGEE.

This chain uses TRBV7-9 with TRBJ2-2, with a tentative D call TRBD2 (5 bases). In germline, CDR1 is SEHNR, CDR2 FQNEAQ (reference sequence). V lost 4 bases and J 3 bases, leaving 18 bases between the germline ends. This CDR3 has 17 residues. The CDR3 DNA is TGTGCCAGCAGCTCGCTCCGGGGTAGAGGGTACACCGGGGAGCTGTTTTTT. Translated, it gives CASSSLRGRGYTGELFF.

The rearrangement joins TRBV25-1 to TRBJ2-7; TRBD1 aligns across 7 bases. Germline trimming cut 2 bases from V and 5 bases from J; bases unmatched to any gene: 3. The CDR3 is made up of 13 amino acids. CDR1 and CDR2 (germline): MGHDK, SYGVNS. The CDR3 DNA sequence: TGTGCCAGCAGTGAAGACAGGGTCGACGAGCAGTACTTC. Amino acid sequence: CASSEDRVDEQYF.

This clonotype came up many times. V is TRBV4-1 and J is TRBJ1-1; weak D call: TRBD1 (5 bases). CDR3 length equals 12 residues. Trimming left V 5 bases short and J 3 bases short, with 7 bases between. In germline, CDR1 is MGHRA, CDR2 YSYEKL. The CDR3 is CASSEGDTEAFF. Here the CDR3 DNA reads TGCGCCAGCAGCGAAGGGGACACTGAAGCTTTCTTT.

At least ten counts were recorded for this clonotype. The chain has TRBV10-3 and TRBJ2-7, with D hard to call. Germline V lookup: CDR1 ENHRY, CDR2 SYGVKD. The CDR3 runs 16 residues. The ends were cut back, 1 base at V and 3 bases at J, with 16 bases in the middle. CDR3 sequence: CAISELRLGRNYEQYF. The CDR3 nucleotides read TGTGCCATCAGTGAGTTACGTCTCGGCAGAAACTACGAGCAGTACTTC.

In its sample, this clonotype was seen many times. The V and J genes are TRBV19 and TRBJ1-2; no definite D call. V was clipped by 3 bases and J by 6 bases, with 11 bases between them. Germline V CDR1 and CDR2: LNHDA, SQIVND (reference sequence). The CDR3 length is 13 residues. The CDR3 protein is CASSMSREHGYTF. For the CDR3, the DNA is TGTGCCAGTAGTATGTCCAGAGAGCATGGCTACACCTTC.

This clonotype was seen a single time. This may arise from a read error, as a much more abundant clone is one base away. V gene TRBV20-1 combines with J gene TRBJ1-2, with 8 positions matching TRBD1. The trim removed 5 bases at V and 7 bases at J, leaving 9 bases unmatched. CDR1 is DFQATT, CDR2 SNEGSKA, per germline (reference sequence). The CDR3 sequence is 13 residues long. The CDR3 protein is CSAYDRGSCGYTF. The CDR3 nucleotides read TGCAGTGCTTACGACAGGGGTAGCTGTGGCTACACCTTC.

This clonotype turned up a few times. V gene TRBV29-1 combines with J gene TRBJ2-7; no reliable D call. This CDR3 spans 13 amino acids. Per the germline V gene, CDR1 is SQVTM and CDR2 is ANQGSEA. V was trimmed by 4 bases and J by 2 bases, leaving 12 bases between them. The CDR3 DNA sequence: TGCAGCGTTGTGCCCCCTTATGCCTACGAGCAGTACTTC. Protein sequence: CSVVPPYAYEQYF.

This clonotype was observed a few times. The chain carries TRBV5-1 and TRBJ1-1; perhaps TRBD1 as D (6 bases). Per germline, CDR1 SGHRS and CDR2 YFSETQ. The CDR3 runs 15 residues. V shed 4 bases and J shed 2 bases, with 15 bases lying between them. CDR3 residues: CASSLWAGQNTEAFF. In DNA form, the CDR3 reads TGCGCCAGCAGCCTCTGGGCGGGACAAAACACTGAAGCTTTCTTT.

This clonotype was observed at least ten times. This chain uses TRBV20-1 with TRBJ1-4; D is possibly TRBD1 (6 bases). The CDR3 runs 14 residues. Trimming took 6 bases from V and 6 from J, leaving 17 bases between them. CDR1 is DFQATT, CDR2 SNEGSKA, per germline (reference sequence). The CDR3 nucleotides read TGCAGTGCCCCAATCCGGGGGGCCGATGAAAAACTGTTTTTT. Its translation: CSAPIRGADEKLFF.

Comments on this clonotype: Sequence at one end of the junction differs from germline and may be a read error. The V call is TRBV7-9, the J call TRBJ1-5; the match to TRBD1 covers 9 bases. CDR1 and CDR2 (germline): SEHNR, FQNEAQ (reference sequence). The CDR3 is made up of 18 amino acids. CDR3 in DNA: TGCGCCAGCAACCAAGAGAGCGGGACAGGGCGCGTCAATCAGCCCCAGCATTTT. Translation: CASNQESGTGRVNQPQHF. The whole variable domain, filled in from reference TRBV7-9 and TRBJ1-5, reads DTGVSQNPRHKITKRGQNVTFRCDPISEHNRLYWYRQTLGQGPEFLTYFQNEAQLEKSRLLSDRFSAERPKGSFSTLEIQRTEQGDSAMYLCASNQESGTGRVNQPQHFGDGTRLSIL.

The CDR3 reads CSLDSSYEQYF. As DNA, the CDR3 is TGCAGCTTAGACAGCTCCTACGAGCAGTACTTC. The chain uses TRBV29-1 and TRBJ2-7; D is possibly TRBD1 (5 bases). Between the trimmed V and J ends, which lost 8 bases and 0 bases, there was a span of 8 bases. The CDR3 sequence is 11 residues long. Germline V CDR1 and CDR2: SQVTM, ANQGSEA.

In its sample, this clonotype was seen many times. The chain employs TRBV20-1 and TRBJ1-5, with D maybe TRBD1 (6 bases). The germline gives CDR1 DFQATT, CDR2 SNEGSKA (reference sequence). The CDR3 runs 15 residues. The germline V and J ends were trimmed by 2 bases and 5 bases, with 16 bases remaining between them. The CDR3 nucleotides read TGCAGTGCTAGACAGGGGCTGTCTTGGGATCAGCCCCAGCATTTT. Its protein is CSARQGLSWDQPQHF.